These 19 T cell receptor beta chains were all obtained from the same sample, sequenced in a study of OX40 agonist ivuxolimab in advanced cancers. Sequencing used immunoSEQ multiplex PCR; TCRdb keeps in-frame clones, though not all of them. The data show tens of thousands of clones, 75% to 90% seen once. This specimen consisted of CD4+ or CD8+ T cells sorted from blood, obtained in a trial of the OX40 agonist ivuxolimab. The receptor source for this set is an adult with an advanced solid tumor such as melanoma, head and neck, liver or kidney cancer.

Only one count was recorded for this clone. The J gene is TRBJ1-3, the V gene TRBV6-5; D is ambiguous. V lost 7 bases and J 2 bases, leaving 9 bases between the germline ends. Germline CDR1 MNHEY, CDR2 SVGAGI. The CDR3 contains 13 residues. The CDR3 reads CASKAAPGNTIYF. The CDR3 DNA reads TGTGCCAGCAAGGCAGCACCTGGAAACACCATATATTTT.

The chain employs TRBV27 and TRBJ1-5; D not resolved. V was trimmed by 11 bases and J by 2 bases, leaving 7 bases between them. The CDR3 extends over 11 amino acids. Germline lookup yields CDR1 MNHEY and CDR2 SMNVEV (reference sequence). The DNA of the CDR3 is TGTGCCCCCGGGGGCAATCAGCCCCAGCATTTT. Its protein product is CAPGGNQPQHF.

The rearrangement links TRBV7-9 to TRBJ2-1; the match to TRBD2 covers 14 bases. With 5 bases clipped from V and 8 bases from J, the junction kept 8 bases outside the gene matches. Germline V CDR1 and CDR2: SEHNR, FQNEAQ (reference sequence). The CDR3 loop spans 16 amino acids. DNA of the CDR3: TGTGCCAGCAGCAACACCGGGACTAGCGGGAGTTATGAGCAGTTCTTC. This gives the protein CASSNTGTSGSYEQFF.

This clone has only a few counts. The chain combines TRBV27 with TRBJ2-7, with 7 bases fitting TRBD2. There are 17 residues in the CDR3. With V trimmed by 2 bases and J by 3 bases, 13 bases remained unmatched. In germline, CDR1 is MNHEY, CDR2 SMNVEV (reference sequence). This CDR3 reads CASSLGWGSSGLYEQYF. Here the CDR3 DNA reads TGTGCCAGCAGTTTAGGGTGGGGGTCTAGCGGTCTCTACGAGCAGTACTTC.

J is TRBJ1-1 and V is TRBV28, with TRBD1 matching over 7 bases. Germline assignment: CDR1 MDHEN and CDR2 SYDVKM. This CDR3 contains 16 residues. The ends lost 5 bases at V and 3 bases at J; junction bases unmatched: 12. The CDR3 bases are TGTGCCAGCAGTCTCGGTAGGGGGCGCAGGGACACTGAAGCTTTCTTT. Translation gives CASSLGRGRRDTEAFF.

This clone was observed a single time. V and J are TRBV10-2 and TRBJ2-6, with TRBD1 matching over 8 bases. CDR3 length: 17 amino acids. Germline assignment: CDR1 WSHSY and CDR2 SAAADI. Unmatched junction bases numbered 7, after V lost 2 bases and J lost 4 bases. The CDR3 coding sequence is TGCGCCAGCAGTGAGCGGCAGGGGGCGCGAGGGGCCAACGTCCTGACTTTC. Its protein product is CASSERQGARGANVLTF.

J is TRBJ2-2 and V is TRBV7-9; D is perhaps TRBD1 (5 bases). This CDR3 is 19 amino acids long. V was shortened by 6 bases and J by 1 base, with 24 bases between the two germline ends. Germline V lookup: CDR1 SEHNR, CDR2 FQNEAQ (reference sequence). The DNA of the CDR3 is TGTGCCAGCAGTTCGCTTATGGGGCTTGGTGGGGTGAACACCGGGGAGCTGTTTTTT. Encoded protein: CASSSLMGLGGVNTGELFF. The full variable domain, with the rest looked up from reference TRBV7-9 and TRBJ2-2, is DTGVSQNPRHKITKRGQNVTFRCDPISEHNRLYWYRQTLGQGPEFLTYFQNEAQLEKSRLLSDRFSAERPKGSFSTLEIQRTEQGDSAMYLCASSSLMGLGGVNTGELFFGEGSRLTVL.

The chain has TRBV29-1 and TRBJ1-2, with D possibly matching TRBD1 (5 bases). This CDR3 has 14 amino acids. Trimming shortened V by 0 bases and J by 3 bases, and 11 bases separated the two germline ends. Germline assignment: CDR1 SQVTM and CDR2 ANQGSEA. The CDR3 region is CSVEDRVYDYGYTF. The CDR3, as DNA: TGCAGCGTTGAAGACAGGGTGTATGACTATGGCTACACCTTC.

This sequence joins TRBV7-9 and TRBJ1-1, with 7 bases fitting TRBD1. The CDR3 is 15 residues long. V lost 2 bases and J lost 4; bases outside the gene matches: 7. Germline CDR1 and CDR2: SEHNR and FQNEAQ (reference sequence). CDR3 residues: CASSLSGTAGTEAFF. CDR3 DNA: TGTGCCAGCAGCTTAAGTGGGACAGCAGGCACTGAAGCTTTCTTT.

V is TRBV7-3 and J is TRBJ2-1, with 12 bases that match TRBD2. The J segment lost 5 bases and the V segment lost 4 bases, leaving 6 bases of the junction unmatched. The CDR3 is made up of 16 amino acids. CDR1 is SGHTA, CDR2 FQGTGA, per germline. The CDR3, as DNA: TGTGCCAGCAGCTCGACTAGCGGGAGTTGGGACAATGAGCAGTTCTTC. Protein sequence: CASSSTSGSWDNEQFF.

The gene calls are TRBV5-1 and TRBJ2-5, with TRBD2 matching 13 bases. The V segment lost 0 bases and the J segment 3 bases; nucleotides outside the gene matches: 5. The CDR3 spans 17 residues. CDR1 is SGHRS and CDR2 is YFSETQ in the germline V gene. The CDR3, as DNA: TGCGCCAGCAGCTTGGGAACTAGCGGGAGGGTAGAAGAGACCCAGTACTTC. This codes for CASSLGTSGRVEETQYF. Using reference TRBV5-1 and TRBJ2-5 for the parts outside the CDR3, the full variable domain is KAGVTQTPRYLIKTRGQQVTLSCSPISGHRSVSWYQQTPGQGLQFLFEYFSETQRNKGNFPGRFSGRQFSNSRSEMNVSTLELGDSALYLCASSLGTSGRVEETQYFGPGTRLLVL.

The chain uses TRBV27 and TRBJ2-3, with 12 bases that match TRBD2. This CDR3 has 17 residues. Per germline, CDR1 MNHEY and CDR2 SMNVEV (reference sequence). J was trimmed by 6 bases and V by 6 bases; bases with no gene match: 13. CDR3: CASSDHRLAGVSDTQYF. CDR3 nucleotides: TGTGCCAGCAGCGACCACCGACTAGCGGGAGTATCTGATACGCAGTATTTT.

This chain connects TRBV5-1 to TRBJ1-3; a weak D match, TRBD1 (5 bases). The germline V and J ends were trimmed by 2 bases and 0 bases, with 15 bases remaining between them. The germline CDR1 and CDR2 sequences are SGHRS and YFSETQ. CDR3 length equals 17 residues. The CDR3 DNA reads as TGCGCCAGCAGCTTCCTGCCATCGGGGGTCTCTGGAAACACCATATATTTT. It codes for CASSFLPSGVSGNTIYF.

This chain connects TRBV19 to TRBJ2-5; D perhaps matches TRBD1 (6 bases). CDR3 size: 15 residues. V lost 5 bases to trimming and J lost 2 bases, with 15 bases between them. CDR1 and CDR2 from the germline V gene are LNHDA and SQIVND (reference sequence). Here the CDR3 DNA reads TGTGCCAGTAGTTCCCTTAGGACAGTACAAGAGACCCAGTACTTC. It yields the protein CASSSLRTVQETQYF.

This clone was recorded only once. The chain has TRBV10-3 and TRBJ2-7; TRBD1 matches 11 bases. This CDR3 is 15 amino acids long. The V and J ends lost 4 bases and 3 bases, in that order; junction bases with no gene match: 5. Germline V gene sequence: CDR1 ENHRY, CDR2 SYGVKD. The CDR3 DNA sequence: TGTGCCATCAGTGGGGGACAGGGGGTGCGCTACGAGCAGTACTTC. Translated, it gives CAISGGQGVRYEQYF.

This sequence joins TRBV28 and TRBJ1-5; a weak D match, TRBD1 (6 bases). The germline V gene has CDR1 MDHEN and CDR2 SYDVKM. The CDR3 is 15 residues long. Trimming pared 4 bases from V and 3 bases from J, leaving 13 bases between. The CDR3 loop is CASSSQGGINQPQHF. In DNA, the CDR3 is TGTGCCAGCAGTTCCCAAGGGGGAATCAATCAGCCCCAGCATTTT.

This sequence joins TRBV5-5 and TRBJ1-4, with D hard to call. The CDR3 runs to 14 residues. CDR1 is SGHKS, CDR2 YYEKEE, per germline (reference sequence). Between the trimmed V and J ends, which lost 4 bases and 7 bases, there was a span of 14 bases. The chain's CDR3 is CASSPRMVVEKLFF. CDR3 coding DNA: TGTGCCAGCAGCCCCCGGATGGTGGTTGAAAAACTGTTTTTT. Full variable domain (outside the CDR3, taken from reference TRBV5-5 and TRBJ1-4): DAGVTQSPTHLIKTRGQQVTLRCSPISGHKSVSWYQQVLGQGPQFIFQYYEKEERGRGNFPDRFSARQFPNYSSELNVNALLLGDSALYLCASSPRMVVEKLFFGSGTQLSVL.

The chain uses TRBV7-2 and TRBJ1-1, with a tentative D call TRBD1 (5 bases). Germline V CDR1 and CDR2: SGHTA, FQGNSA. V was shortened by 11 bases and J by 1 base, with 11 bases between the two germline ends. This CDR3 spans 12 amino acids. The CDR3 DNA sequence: TGTGCCGGCTCAAGGGGGAACACTGAAGCTTTCTTT. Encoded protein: CAGSRGNTEAFF.

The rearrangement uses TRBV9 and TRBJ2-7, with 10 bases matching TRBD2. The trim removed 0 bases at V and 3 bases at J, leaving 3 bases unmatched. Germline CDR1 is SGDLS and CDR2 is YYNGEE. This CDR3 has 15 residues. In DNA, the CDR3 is TGTGCCAGCAGCGTAGCTAGCGGGAGCCACTACGAGCAGTACTTC. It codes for CASSVASGSHYEQYF.